These T cell receptor beta chains were read from a single sample in a study of cytomegalovirus exposure and HLA in healthy donors. TCRdb's copy holds only in-frame clones and misses some; the assay was immunoSEQ multiplex PCR. The sample includes 130,000 or so clones, almost 85% of them seen just once. The material sequenced was PBMCs. The receptors were sampled from a woman between 40 and 50 years old in good health and CMV-seronegative. The CDR3 runs from the conserved cysteine through the conserved F or W. The D gene is left open where the match is weak. Clone size appears in some rows only: once, few, many, or a class for an expanded clone.

CDR3 protein | CDR3 DNA | J gene | V gene | D gene | clone size | CDR3 length
CATNRGEKNIQYF | TGTGCTACGAACAGGGGAGAAAAAAACATTCAGTACTTC | TRBJ2-4 | TRBV15 | TRBD1 | - | 13
CASSSGGGGTYEQYF | TGTGCCAGCAGCTCCGGAGGTGGCGGGACTTACGAGCAGTACTTC | TRBJ2-7 | TRBV5-4 | - | - | 15
CASSRQGDLYEQYF | TGTGCCAGCAGCCGCCAGGGGGACCTATACGAGCAGTACTTC | TRBJ2-7 | TRBV11-3 | TRBD1 | - | 14
CAGRNHSNTEAFF | TGTGCCGGCCGTAATCACAGTAACACTGAAGCTTTCTTT | TRBJ1-1 | TRBV5-4 | - | - | 13
CASSQGFGGRARGSSYNEQFF | TGCGCCAGCAGCCAGGGGTTTGGTGGGAGGGCCAGAGGAAGCTCCTACAATGAGCAGTTCTTC | TRBJ2-1 | TRBV4-1 | TRBD2 | - | 21
CASIDLGPSGIEETQYF | TGTGCCAGCATCGATCTGGGGCCTAGCGGGATCGAGGAGACCCAGTACTTC | TRBJ2-5 | TRBV28 | TRBD2 | - | 17
CASARTGGGYTF | TGCGCCAGCGCCCGGACAGGGGGCGGCTACACCTTC | TRBJ1-2 | TRBV5-1 | TRBD1 | - | 12
CASSTGGWSNQPQHF | TGTGCCAGCAGTACAGGGGGCTGGAGCAATCAGCCCCAGCATTTT | TRBJ1-5 | TRBV28 | TRBD1 | - | 15
CASSIFYYGGSGQGSSETQYF | TGTGCCAGTAGTATCTTCTATTACGGAGGATCCGGACAGGGGAGTTCAGAGACCCAGTACTTC | TRBJ2-5 | TRBV19 | TRBD1 | - | 21
CAGGDRATGELFF | TGTGCCGGCGGGGACAGGGCCACCGGGGAGCTGTTTTTT | TRBJ2-2 | TRBV5-4 | TRBD1 | few | 13
CASSLTLRRYEQYF | TGTGCCAGCAGCTTAACCTTGCGGAGGTACGAGCAGTACTTC | TRBJ2-7 | TRBV7-2 | - | once | 14
CASSLRTGLGYTF | TGTGCCAGCAGTTTAAGGACGGGACTGGGCTACACCTTC | TRBJ1-2 | TRBV28 | - | - | 13
CASSAYVGLPYEQYF | TGTGCCAGCTCAGCATATGTGGGACTGCCCTACGAGCAGTACTTC | TRBJ2-7 | TRBV18 | - | once | 15
CASSARSGGNQPQHF | TGCGCCAGCAGCGCAAGGTCAGGGGGCAATCAGCCCCAGCATTTT | TRBJ1-5 | TRBV4-3 | - | - | 15
CASSLRGSAYEQYF | TGTGCCAGCAGTTTACGGGGGAGCGCCTACGAGCAGTACTTC | TRBJ2-7 | TRBV27 | - | - | 14
CASSLELAGLSSYEQYF | TGTGCCAGCAGCTTAGAACTAGCGGGCCTTAGCTCCTACGAGCAGTACTTC | TRBJ2-7 | TRBV11-2 | TRBD2 | few | 17
CASTGTSQYNEQFF | TGCGCCAGCACCGGGACTAGCCAGTACAATGAGCAGTTCTTC | TRBJ2-1 | TRBV5-1 | TRBD2 | once | 14
CASSYSGTRYNEQFF | TGTGCCAGCAGTTACTCGGGGACTAGATACAATGAGCAGTTCTTC | TRBJ2-1 | TRBV6-5 | TRBD2 | few | 15
CASSFVSTPANYGYTF | TGTGCCAGCAGTTTTGTCTCGACACCAGCTAACTATGGCTACACCTTC | TRBJ1-2 | TRBV28 | - | - | 16
CASSSVDRFLSYEQYF | TGTGCCAGCAGTTCAGTAGACAGGTTTCTCTCCTACGAGCAGTACTTC | TRBJ2-7 | TRBV7-2 | - | - | 16
CASSRGLVGDEQYF | TGTGCCAGCAGCCGTGGACTCGTTGGGGACGAGCAGTACTTC | TRBJ2-7 | TRBV5-6 | - | few | 14
CASSSTRQTGAGANVLTF | TGTGCCAGCAGCTCAACTAGGCAAACAGGGGCTGGGGCCAACGTCCTGACTTTC | TRBJ2-6 | TRBV7-3 | TRBD1 | - | 18
CASSLSGWTEAFF | TGCGCCAGCAGCTTGTCAGGGTGGACTGAAGCTTTCTTT | TRBJ1-1 | TRBV5-1 | - | - | 13
CATTGGQGTYEQYF | TGTGCCACCACGGGGGGGCAGGGGACGTACGAGCAGTACTTC | TRBJ2-7 | TRBV10-3 | TRBD2 | - | 14